This T cell receptor (beta chain) was captured by sequencing in a study of post-analysis software for immune sequencing data (dated by TCRdb to the mid-2010s). Some background on the complete study: Recorded disease courses included relapsing-remitting, secondary progressive and progressive-relapsing multiple sclerosis, with some patients lacking subtype annotation. The multiple sclerosis patient repertoires were compared with ten to eleven previously published healthy control repertoires from donors aged roughly 6 to 27 years. A subset of samples was prepared in parallel using single-end sample barcoding, then pooled and co-amplified after Illumina adapter ligation.

As for this clonotype: Its antigen is currently not known. Base quality data are lacking; no much larger clone is found one base away.

The paper as a whole reports these results and caveats: The control group was slightly older than the multiple sclerosis patient group. Significantly lower normalized Chao1 diversity was found in multiple sclerosis patients than in controls, suggesting substantial peripheral T-cell clonal expansion. Significantly higher frequencies in patients than in controls were found for about 5 TRBV segments, including TRBV5-6, TRBV5-1 and TRBV20-1. Direct clustering with F measure revealed strong co-clustering of samples prepared in the same batch, which led to a batch-effect correction.

Receptors were amplified or captured by PCR. Sequencing was carried out with an Illumina HiSeq 2500. To reduce PCR and sequencing biases, unique molecular identifiers were built into the TCR beta cDNA libraries. Approximately 500,000 cDNA molecules were obtained for every 1 to 10 million input T cells, so each molecule roughly corresponded to one T cell. The patient libraries were prepared and sequenced with the same protocol used for the earlier healthy control dataset. Within a given batch, samples were prepared together, multiplexed and sequenced on the same HiSeq lane. For the original study's pipeline: MIGEC was used to process the raw barcoded reads, and molecular identifier groups with only a single read were discarded before consensus assembly and CDR3 extraction. VDJtools was used for post-analysis of the clonotype tables, with diversity normalized by down-sampling every dataset to the smallest sample size. Repertoire overlap clustering matched CDR3 amino acid but not nucleotide sequences to correct batch-related cross-sample contamination. In-frame beta chains were kept once TCRdb had trimmed the public reads at Q25 with fastp and called clones with MiXCR. When rows share a CDR3 protein, they turn into one entry using the most common DNA and genes. V and J calls and clone size were set by TCRdb, not the authors. Recorded for this sample are about 620,000 distinct CDR3 sequences; roughly 40% of them occurred a single time. Together, the top ten hold about 1.5% of the sample.

The germline V and J ends show losses of 2 bases and 9 bases respectively, and no gene match explains 18 bases of the junction. Including the terminal cysteine and phenylalanine, the CDR3 comprises 17 residues. The DNA shown is the 51-base CDR3, in frame from base 1. TCR beta repertoires were profiled from peripheral blood of about a dozen young patients with multiple sclerosis to demonstrate the VDJtools post-analysis software. The multiple sclerosis patients were children and adolescents between roughly 6 and 16 years of age. This chain joins TRBV12-3 or TRBV12-4 to TRBJ1-2; 7 bases in the middle match TRBD1. Input material: blood. The TCR originated in a girl under 18 with multiple sclerosis. The CDR3 reads CASSLIGGGQPSMSYTF. At the DNA level, the sequence is TGTGCCAGCAGTTTAATAGGAGGGGGCCAACCGTCTATGAGCTACACCTTC.